This is a list of T cell receptor beta chains from one sample in a study of shared clonotypes between healthy human individuals. TCRdb's copy holds only in-frame clones and misses some; the assay was immunoSEQ multiplex PCR. The table lists roughly 500,000 clones, around 79% of them singletons. Sequenced sample: PBMCs. These receptors were collected from a woman between 35 and 50 years old in good health. Some clones in this sample may be carry-over from other donors' samples. Both conserved end residues are part of each CDR3. A D gene is named only where the DNA matches it firmly. Size values are once, few and many counts, or a class for expanded clones, and some rows have none.

DNA: TGTGCCTGGAGTGCCATTCCACAGGGATCTAATGAAAAACTGTTTTTT
CDR3: CAWSAIPQGSNEKLFF
V: TRBV30
J: TRBJ1-4
size: few
D: -

DNA: TGTGCCGGCAGCTTAGCCACGGGGACTCAGCCCCAGCATTTT
CDR3: CAGSLATGTQPQHF
V: TRBV7-2
J: TRBJ1-5
size: -
D: -

DNA: TGCGCCAGCAGCTTAAGGGGACTAGCGCTCAATGAGCAGTTCTTC
CDR3: CASSLRGLALNEQFF
V: TRBV5-1
J: TRBJ2-1
size: -
D: TRBD2

DNA: TGCAGCGTTGATAGGGGTACCGGGGAGCTGTTTTTT
CDR3: CSVDRGTGELFF
V: TRBV29-1
J: TRBJ2-2
size: -
D: -

DNA: TGTGCCAGCAGCCCGTCCGGGACAGGGAACGAGCAGTACTTC
CDR3: CASSPSGTGNEQYF
V: TRBV7-9
J: TRBJ2-7
size: -
D: TRBD1

DNA: TGTGCCAGCACCGATGGGGGCGGGAGTTTTGAGACCCAGTACTTC
CDR3: CASTDGGGSFETQYF
V: TRBV7-8
J: TRBJ2-5
size: -
D: -

DNA: TGTGCCAGCAGCTTAGTAGCTTTGGGAGAGACCCAGTACTTC
CDR3: CASSLVALGETQYF
V: TRBV7-2
J: TRBJ2-5
size: -
D: -

DNA: TGTGCCAGCAGCCCCCGACAGGGGGCCTACGAGCAGTACTTC
CDR3: CASSPRQGAYEQYF
V: TRBV7-2
J: TRBJ2-7
size: -
D: TRBD1

DNA: TGTGCCAGCAGCTTGAAGACTACCGACACCGGGGAGCTGTTTTTT
CDR3: CASSLKTTDTGELFF
V: TRBV7-9
J: TRBJ2-2
size: -
D: -

DNA: TGTGCCAGCAGCCCCCGGGACAGACCCTCTCATACGCAGTATTTT
CDR3: CASSPRDRPSHTQYF
V: TRBV27
J: TRBJ2-3
size: once
D: TRBD1

DNA: TGTGCCAGCAGTTACTCGAGGAGGTCTGGGGAGCAGTACTTC
CDR3: CASSYSRRSGEQYF
V: TRBV6-5
J: TRBJ2-7
size: -
D: -

DNA: TGTGCCAGCAGCGTAGGAGAGGAGGACTACAGGGGCGAGCAGTACTTC
CDR3: CASSVGEEDYRGEQYF
V: TRBV9
J: TRBJ2-7
size: -
D: -

DNA: TGCGCCAGCAGCCGATCGGGAGTCAGATACAATGAGCAGTTCTTC
CDR3: CASSRSGVRYNEQFF
V: TRBV5-1
J: TRBJ2-1
size: -
D: -

DNA: TGTGCCAGCAGTACGAGGTACAGGGTGACAGATACGCAGTATTTT
CDR3: CASSTRYRVTDTQYF
V: TRBV28
J: TRBJ2-3
size: -
D: -

DNA: TGTGCCAGCTCCCCTAGCCGCAGGGGGCGTGGGGAGACCCAGTACTTC
CDR3: CASSPSRRGRGETQYF
V: TRBV9
J: TRBJ2-5
size: -
D: TRBD1

DNA: TGTGCCACCAGCAGAGATTCAGTAGGACTAGCGGGAGAGACCCAGTACTTC
CDR3: CATSRDSVGLAGETQYF
V: TRBV15
J: TRBJ2-5
size: -
D: TRBD2

DNA: TGTGCCAGCAGTGATAGACTAGCGGGTCTCTACGAGCAGTACTTC
CDR3: CASSDRLAGLYEQYF
V: TRBV6-6
J: TRBJ2-7
size: -
D: TRBD2

DNA: TGTGCCAGCAGCATTAGCGCCCCCACAGATACGCAGTATTTT
CDR3: CASSISAPTDTQYF
V: TRBV7-6
J: TRBJ2-3
size: -
D: -

DNA: TGTGCCAGCAGTTACGCGGGACTAGCTAACCCCACCGAGCAGTTCTTC
CDR3: CASSYAGLANPTEQFF
V: TRBV6-5
J: TRBJ2-1
size: -
D: TRBD2

DNA: TGTGCCAGCAGTTACGCCCCACTAAACTATGGCTACACCTTC
CDR3: CASSYAPLNYGYTF
V: TRBV6-5
J: TRBJ1-2
size: few
D: -

DNA: TGTGCCAGCAGCTCCGACAGGGTAGGCGAGCAGTACTTC
CDR3: CASSSDRVGEQYF
V: TRBV7-2
J: TRBJ2-7
size: -
D: TRBD1

DNA: TGCGCCAGCAGCCAAGCTTTAGCTAGCGGTCCCTACAATGAGCAGTTCTTC
CDR3: CASSQALASGPYNEQFF
V: TRBV4-1
J: TRBJ2-1
size: -
D: TRBD2

DNA: TGTGCCAGCAGCCCTGGAGGGAACACCGGGGAGCTGTTTTTT
CDR3: CASSPGGNTGELFF
V: TRBV7-3
J: TRBJ2-2
size: few
D: -

DNA: TGTGCCAGCAGCGTCGGCGGGACCCAAAACATTCAGTACTTC
CDR3: CASSVGGTQNIQYF
V: TRBV9
J: TRBJ2-4
size: few
D: -

DNA: TGTGCCAGCAGTTTACCGGTAGTTCAAGGACGGGGTTACACCTTC
CDR3: CASSLPVVQGRGYTF
V: TRBV28
J: TRBJ1-2
size: -
D: -

DNA: TGTGCCAGCAGTTTGGGGTCTAGCGGGAGGTTGGCAGATACGCAGTATTTT
CDR3: CASSLGSSGRLADTQYF
V: TRBV28
J: TRBJ2-3
size: few
D: TRBD2

DNA: TGCGCCAGCAGCTTGGCCCTAGCGGGAACCAATGAGCAGTTCTTC
CDR3: CASSLALAGTNEQFF
V: TRBV5-1
J: TRBJ2-1
size: -
D: TRBD2

DNA: TGCGCCAGCACCCTTTATGAGGAGTCCGGGGAGCTGTTTTTT
CDR3: CASTLYEESGELFF
V: TRBV4-1
J: TRBJ2-2
size: -
D: -

DNA: TGTGCCTCCCCGGGACATTCTAAGTTCTTC
CDR3: CASPGHSKFF
V: TRBV30
J: TRBJ2-1
size: -
D: -

DNA: TGTGCCACCAGCAGAGTAGCGGGGTCGGGAGTACGCGAGCAGTACTTC
CDR3: CATSRVAGSGVREQYF
V: TRBV15
J: TRBJ2-7
size: -
D: TRBD2

DNA: TGTGCCTGGAGCTATAGCGGGAGGGACACCGGGGAGCTGTTTTTT
CDR3: CAWSYSGRDTGELFF
V: TRBV30
J: TRBJ2-2
size: -
D: TRBD2

DNA: TGTGCCAGCAGTACCACCTATACAGGGGGCCAAAATGAAAAACTGTTTTTT
CDR3: CASSTTYTGGQNEKLFF
V: TRBV27
J: TRBJ1-4
size: -
D: TRBD1

DNA: TGTGCCAGCAGGACAAGTGGGGGAATGGTCGTCAATGAGCAGTTCTTC
CDR3: CASRTSGGMVVNEQFF
V: TRBV28
J: TRBJ2-1
size: -
D: -

DNA: TGTGCCAGCAGTTTCGGGACAGGGAACTCCTACGAGCAGTACTTC
CDR3: CASSFGTGNSYEQYF
V: TRBV27
J: TRBJ2-7
size: -
D: TRBD1

DNA: TGTGCCAGCAGTCTCACGCGTGCACAGGAAGCTTTCTTT
CDR3: CASSLTRAQEAFF
V: TRBV28
J: TRBJ1-1
size: -
D: -

DNA: TGTGCCAGCAGCTTCGGGACCCCCGGAAACACCATATATTTT
CDR3: CASSFGTPGNTIYF
V: TRBV5-4
J: TRBJ1-3
size: -
D: -

DNA: TGTGCCTGCCGGTCAGCGGGACTCGAGCAGTACTTC
CDR3: CACRSAGLEQYF
V: TRBV27
J: TRBJ2-7
size: -
D: TRBD2